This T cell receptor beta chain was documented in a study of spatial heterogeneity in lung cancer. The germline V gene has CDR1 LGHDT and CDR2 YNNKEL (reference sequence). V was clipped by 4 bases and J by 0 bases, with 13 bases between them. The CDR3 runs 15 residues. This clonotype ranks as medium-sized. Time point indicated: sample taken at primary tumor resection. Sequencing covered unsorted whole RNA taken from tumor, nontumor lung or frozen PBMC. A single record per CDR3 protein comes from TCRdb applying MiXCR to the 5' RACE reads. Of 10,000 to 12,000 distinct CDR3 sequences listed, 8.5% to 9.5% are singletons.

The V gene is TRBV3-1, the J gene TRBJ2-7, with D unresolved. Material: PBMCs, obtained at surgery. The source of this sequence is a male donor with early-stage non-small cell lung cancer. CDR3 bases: TGTGCCAGCAGCCCTAAATTGGGCGGCTCCTACGAGCAGTACTTC. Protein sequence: CASSPKLGGSYEQYF.